Detailed here is one TCR beta chain. This specimen comes from a study of blood T cell repertoires in COVID-19. In the original analysis: Amplified reference gene primers provided the basis for estimating nucleated cell counts. The repertoire was sequenced with immunoSEQ multiplex PCR; TCRdb's copy has only in-frame clones and lacks some. D and trimming were read from the DNA, whereas the V and J calls and clone size are those reported in that table. The profile shows some 510,000 clones, approximately 88% of them singletons. Cohort assignment relied on participant-reported clinical history. The germline V gene encodes CDR1 SQVTM and CDR2 ANQGSEA. CDR3 length: 13 residues. V lost 3 bases to trimming and J lost 5 bases; unmatched junction nucleotides: 7.

Material for sequencing was PBMCs or T cells enriched from blood (not recorded which). The source is a woman aged 40-49 years who had recovered from COVID-19. The chain recombines TRBV29-1 with TRBJ2-7; TRBD1 aligns across 7 bases. CDR3 loop: CSVEPTGRHEQYF. For the CDR3, the DNA is TGCAGCGTTGAGCCGACAGGGCGACACGAGCAGTACTTC.